This T cell receptor (beta chain) was obtained from a study of patients and donors after allogeneic stem cell transplantation. Germline CDR1 and CDR2: MDHEN and SYDVKM. There are 14 residues in the CDR3. V lost 6 bases to trimming and J lost 2 bases; unmatched junction nucleotides: 6. This clonotype was seen repeatedly, ten times or more. One entry per CDR3 protein results from TCRdb running MiXCR on the RT-PCR reads. The sample lists about 30,000 distinct CDR3 sequences, around 7.9% occurring once. The clonotype comes from a human donor who was either an allogeneic HSCT recipient or a stem cell or donor lymphocyte infusion donor (not recorded which). It is not recorded whose cells these are; they may come from a transplant donor. The specimen sequenced was blood, either unsorted or a sorted T cell fraction (not recorded which). The gene calls are TRBV28 and TRBJ2-7; 8 bases align to TRBD1. The CDR3 DNA sequence: TGTGCCAGCAGCCCCCCCAGGGGGCCCTACGAGCAGTACTTC. This encodes CASSPPRGPYEQYF.